This record concerns one TCR beta chain sequence. The antigen is undetermined. Profiling relied on immunoSEQ multiplex PCR, and the TCRdb table lists in-frame clones only, not all of them. This table has roughly 150,000 clones, around 91% appearing once. The CDR3 is 12 residues long. The ends were cut back, 4 bases at V and 3 bases at J, with 6 bases in the middle. Germline V gene data show CDR1 as SNHLY and CDR2 as FYNNEI. The sample originates from a study of T cell responses to AZD1222 COVID-19 vaccine. At the level of the study: Second-dose groups at about 4 or about 12 weeks were pooled. Overall study results and limits: At baseline, seropositivity was found in only six or seven AZD1222 recipients. Once two AZD1222 doses were given, Spike-specific TCR breadth and depth went up. In all cases, repertoires were sampled only after the peak T cell response.

The sequencing used peripheral blood, collected on day 0 of AZD1222 vaccination. This TCR was sampled from an adult in good health. This sequence joins TRBV2 and TRBJ1-1, with unresolved D. The CDR3, as DNA: TGTGCCAGCAGTGTTGAGGACACTGAAGCTTTCTTT. This translates into CASSVEDTEAFF.